These 21 T cell receptor beta chains share one sample of origin, sequenced in a study of blood T cell repertoires in COVID-19. Here immunoSEQ multiplex PCR was the method, and the copy in TCRdb shows in-frame clones only, minus some. The sample records about 200,000 clones, 75% to 90% being singletons. Sequencing input: PBMCs or T cells enriched from blood (not recorded which). The source of these receptors is a woman in her thirties or forties with acute COVID-19.

V and J are TRBV29-1 and TRBJ2-2, with TRBD1 matching over 7 bases. Trimming at V came to 5 bases and at J to 6 bases, leaving 9 bases not matched to a gene. The CDR3 loop spans 14 amino acids. Per the germline V gene, CDR1 is SQVTM and CDR2 is ANQGSEA. The CDR3 loop is CSVSPTGWAGELFF. CDR3 nucleotide sequence: TGCAGCGTTTCTCCGACAGGGTGGGCCGGGGAGCTGTTTTTT.

The chain combines TRBV27 with TRBJ2-1; 7 nucleotides agree with TRBD1. Germline V CDR1 and CDR2: MNHEY, SMNVEV (reference sequence). Trimming cost V 5 bases and J 6 bases; bases outside gene matches: 4. The CDR3 has 13 amino acids. In nucleotides, the CDR3 is TGTGCCAGCAGTCGAAGACAGGGCAATGAGCAGTTCTTC. This sequence encodes CASSRRQGNEQFF.

This chain links TRBV18 with TRBJ2-1; 9 bases fit TRBD2. The CDR3 contains 18 residues. J gave up 7 bases and V 6 bases, and 19 bases lay outside the gene matches. Per the germline V gene, CDR1 is KGHSH and CDR2 is LQKENI. The CDR3 DNA sequence: TGTGCCAGCTCGCGACTAGCGGAATACGAGGATGGGAGGAATGAGCAGTTCTTC. Protein: CASSRLAEYEDGRNEQFF.

This chain links TRBV5-6 with TRBJ2-5; TRBD1 is a possible D gene (6 bases). Germline V gene data show CDR1 as SGHDT and CDR2 as YYEEEE. This CDR3 comprises 14 residues. Trimming took off 0 bases at V and 0 bases at J, with 6 bases between the two ends. CDR3: CASSLAGDQETQYF. In DNA, the CDR3 is TGTGCCAGCAGCTTGGCAGGGGACCAAGAGACCCAGTACTTC. The full variable domain, with the rest looked up from reference TRBV5-6 and TRBJ2-5, is DAGVTQSPTHLIKTRGQQVTLRCSPKSGHDTVSWYQQALGQGPQFIFQYYEEEERQRGNFPDRFSGHQFPNYSSELNVNALLLGDSALYLCASSLAGDQETQYFGPGTRLLVL.

In this sample, this clone turned up a few times. The V gene is TRBV2, the J gene TRBJ1-5; a possible D gene is TRBD1 (6 bases). Trimming cost V 6 bases and J 6 bases, with 18 bases left between them. The V gene's germline CDR1 is SNHLY and CDR2 FYNNEI. The CDR3 is 15 amino acids. CDR3 in DNA: TGTGCCAGCAGAGAGGAGCGGACAGATGGTCAGCCCCAGCATTTT. Protein: CASREERTDGQPQHF.

The chain links TRBV19 to TRBJ2-1; TRBD1 aligns across 8 bases. In germline, CDR1 is LNHDA, CDR2 SQIVND (reference sequence). With V trimmed by 1 base and J by 6 bases, 2 bases remained unmatched. The CDR3 totals 14 residues. The CDR3 sequence: CASSIGTGFNEQFF. The DNA of the CDR3 is TGTGCCAGTAGTATAGGGACAGGGTTCAATGAGCAGTTCTTC.

The chain employs TRBV19 and TRBJ2-3, with 10 bases matching TRBD1. Per germline, CDR1 LNHDA and CDR2 SQIVND (reference sequence). Unmatched junction bases numbered 3, after V lost 5 bases and J lost 4 bases. The CDR3 is 14 residues long. CDR3 loop: CASSYGQGADTQYF. Written as DNA, the CDR3 is TGTGCCAGTAGTTACGGACAGGGGGCAGATACGCAGTATTTT. The full variable domain, its missing parts supplied by reference TRBV19 and TRBJ2-3, is DGGITQSPKYLFRKEGQNVTLSCEQNLNHDAMYWYRQDPGQGLRLIYYSQIVNDFQKGDIAEGYSVSREKKESFPLTVTSAQKNPTAFYLCASSYGQGADTQYFGPGTRLTVL.

The J gene is TRBJ2-7, the V gene TRBV7-2; unclear D gene. Looked up from germline, CDR1 is SGHTA and CDR2 is FQGNSA. V was pared by 5 bases and J by 8 bases, with 13 bases between. The CDR3 totals 12 residues. CDR3 sequence reads: CASSLRLSQQYF. For the CDR3, the DNA is TGTGCCAGCAGCCTCAGATTATCCCAGCAGTACTTC.

This chain connects TRBV5-6 to TRBJ2-2; D possibly corresponds to TRBD1 (6 bases). The ends were cut back, 4 bases at V and 7 bases at J, with 8 bases in the middle. Germline V lookup: CDR1 SGHDT, CDR2 YYEEEE. This CDR3 contains 12 residues. DNA for the CDR3: TGTGCCAGCAGCCCAGGGGTCGGGGAGCTGTTTTTT. Amino acid sequence: CASSPGVGELFF.

The rearrangement uses TRBV20-1 and TRBJ2-4, with a possible D match to TRBD1 (6 bases). CDR1 and CDR2 (germline): DFQATT, SNEGSKA (reference sequence). The CDR3 runs to 13 residues. Trimming stripped 7 bases from V and 1 base from J, with 11 bases between. The CDR3 spells CSVSDRAKNIQYF. CDR3 nucleotides: TGCAGTGTTAGTGACAGGGCCAAAAACATTCAGTACTTC.

The chain carries TRBV12-5 and TRBJ2-3, with 11 bases lining up with TRBD2. Germline values: CDR1 LGHNT, CDR2 FRNRAP. Trimming at V came to 0 bases and at J to 3 bases, leaving 2 bases not matched to a gene. The CDR3 runs to 16 residues. Here the CDR3 reads CASGLVLAGVTDTQYF. For the CDR3, the DNA is TGTGCTAGTGGTTTGGTACTAGCGGGGGTTACAGATACGCAGTATTTT.

The chain couples TRBV5-1 to TRBJ1-2; tentatively, D is TRBD1 (5 bases). The V and J ends lost 4 bases and 4 bases respectively, with 14 bases between them. Germline V lookup: CDR1 SGHRS, CDR2 YFSETQ. The CDR3 length is 14 residues. The CDR3 is CASSQDSSTYGYTF. The CDR3 DNA reads TGCGCCAGCAGCCAAGACAGTAGTACCTATGGCTACACCTTC.

The genes are TRBV10-3 and TRBJ2-3, with TRBD2 matching over 11 bases. Per the germline V gene, CDR1 is ENHRY and CDR2 is SYGVKD. The junction had 7 bases not matched to a gene; V was cut back by 6 bases and J by 5 bases. The CDR3 consists of 15 residues. CDR3 nucleotide sequence: TGTGCCATCAGACCGACTAGCGGGATAGTAGATACGCAGTATTTT. Translated: CAIRPTSGIVDTQYF.

A few counts support this clone. The genes are TRBV2 and TRBJ1-2; D remains unclear. V lost 6 bases, J lost 2 bases, and 10 bases lay in between. The germline V gene has CDR1 SNHLY and CDR2 FYNNEI. The CDR3 is made up of 13 amino acids. The chain's CDR3 is CASRVNMNYGYTF. The CDR3 region has the DNA TGTGCCAGCAGAGTAAACATGAACTATGGCTACACCTTC.

V is TRBV5-4 and J is TRBJ2-5, with a tentative D call TRBD2 (6 bases). There are 16 residues in the CDR3. Trimming removed 4 bases from V and 1 base from J, with 17 bases in between. The V gene's germline CDR1 is SGHNT and CDR2 YYREEE (reference sequence). The CDR3 DNA reads TGTGCCAGCAGCCAAACCCATTTGGGGGGCCAAGAGACCCAGTACTTC. Translated: CASSQTHLGGQETQYF.

The gene calls are TRBV27 and TRBJ2-1; the D gene is possibly TRBD1 (5 bases). V dropped 5 bases and J dropped 2 bases, with 7 bases sitting between them. CDR3 size: 13 residues. CDR1 is MNHEY and CDR2 is SMNVEV in the germline V gene (reference sequence). Here the CDR3 DNA reads TGTGCCAGCAGTACGACAGCCTACAATGAGCAGTTCTTC. Its protein is CASSTTAYNEQFF.

V gene TRBV6-6 combines with J gene TRBJ1-6; maybe TRBD1 (6 bases). This CDR3 has 19 residues. Germline V gene sequence: CDR1 MNHNY, CDR2 SVGAGI (reference sequence). Trimming took off 5 bases at V and 1 base at J, with 21 bases between the two ends. CDR3 amino acids: CASSQLSTDSRSYNSPLHF. The CDR3 bases are TGTGCCAGCAGTCAACTATCTACGGACAGTCGTTCCTATAATTCACCCCTCCACTTT.

This sequence joins TRBV10-3 and TRBJ2-7; D gene ambiguous. The CDR3 runs to 15 residues. The ends were cut back, 0 bases at V and 5 bases at J, with 14 bases in the middle. Germline V lookup: CDR1 ENHRY, CDR2 SYGVKD. CDR3 DNA: TGTGCCATCAGTGAGTCGTTTAGCCCCCCTCACGAGCAGTACTTC. Translating gives CAISESFSPPHEQYF.

The V call is TRBV13, the J call TRBJ1-4, with 10 positions matching TRBD1. The ends lost 1 base at V and 6 bases at J; junction bases unmatched: 2. Germline CDR1 and CDR2: PRHDT and FYEKMQ (reference sequence). This CDR3 is built from 15 residues. CDR3 coding DNA: TGTGCCAGCAGCTTAGCGGGACAGGGGCATGAAAAACTGTTTTTT. The encoded protein is CASSLAGQGHEKLFF.

This chain uses TRBV7-8 with TRBJ1-6; 8 nucleotides agree with TRBD1. J lost 4 bases, V lost 5 bases, and 4 bases had no gene match. Germline CDR1 and CDR2: SGHVS and FQNEAQ. The CDR3 extends over 15 amino acids. The CDR3 nucleotides are TGTGCCAGCAGCCCGAGACAGGGGTATAATTCACCCCTCCACTTT. This sequence encodes CASSPRQGYNSPLHF. Looking up the rest from reference TRBV7-8 and TRBJ1-6 gives the full variable domain: GAGVSQSPRYKVAKRGQDVALRCDPISGHVSLFWYQQALGQGPEFLTYFQNEAQLDKSGLPSDRFFAERPEGSVSTLKIQRTQQEDSAVYLCASSPRQGYNSPLHFGNGTRLTVT.

This clone showed up just a few times. The CDR3 region has the DNA TGCGCCAGCAGCTTGGACGCCAGTAACACTGAAGCTTTCTTT. This encodes CASSLDASNTEAFF. The V and J genes are TRBV5-1 and TRBJ1-1; D is unclear. The germline V and J ends were trimmed by 0 bases and 2 bases, with 8 bases remaining between them. Per germline, CDR1 SGHRS and CDR2 YFSETQ. This CDR3 spans 14 amino acids.